This is a list of T cell receptor beta chains from one sample in a study of CD8 T cells in Susac syndrome. TCRdb passed the immunoSEQ multiplex PCR reads through MiXCR, listing each CDR3 protein once. The repertoire has roughly 200,000 distinct CDR3 sequences, around 93% of them found once; the top ten carry just over 0.08%. Input material: CD4+ T cells from PBMCs. These receptors all stem from a human donor with multiple sclerosis. Both conserved end residues are part of each CDR3. A D gene is named only where the DNA matches it firmly. Some rows mark clone size as missing; the rest say once, few, many or name a class of expanded clone.

d_gene: TRBD1
v_gene: TRBV20-1
j_gene: TRBJ1-1
abundance: NA
CDR3aa: CSARGTVEAFF
CDR3nt: TGCAGTGCCCGGGGGACAGTTGAAGCTTTCTTT

d_gene: NA
v_gene: TRBV3-1
j_gene: TRBJ1-2
abundance: NA
CDR3aa: CASRSLASYTF
CDR3nt: TGTGCCAGCAGAAGCCTCGCGAGCTACACCTTC

d_gene: TRBD1
v_gene: TRBV3-1
j_gene: TRBJ1-2
abundance: NA
CDR3aa: CASSQGQGEVYGYTF
CDR3nt: TGTGCCAGCAGCCAAGGACAGGGGGAGGTCTATGGCTACACCTTC

d_gene: NA
v_gene: TRBV28
j_gene: TRBJ1-1
abundance: once
CDR3aa: CASSLRAYTEAFF
CDR3nt: TGTGCCAGCAGTTTACGGGCATATACTGAAGCTTTCTTT

d_gene: NA
v_gene: TRBV6-5
j_gene: TRBJ1-2
abundance: NA
CDR3aa: CASSYTRESYTF
CDR3nt: TGTGCCAGCAGTTACACGAGGGAAAGCTACACCTTC

d_gene: NA
v_gene: TRBV7-9
j_gene: TRBJ2-7
abundance: NA
CDR3aa: CASSLAIATSYEQYF
CDR3nt: TGTGCCAGCAGCTTAGCAATAGCGACGTCCTACGAGCAGTACTTC

d_gene: NA
v_gene: TRBV15
j_gene: TRBJ1-5
abundance: NA
CDR3aa: CATSRRPSNQPQHF
CDR3nt: TGTGCCACCAGCCGCAGACCGAGCAATCAGCCCCAGCATTTT

d_gene: NA
v_gene: TRBV20-1
j_gene: TRBJ1-5
abundance: NA
CDR3aa: CSASLRGSSHPNQPQHF
CDR3nt: TGCAGTGCGAGTCTCAGGGGTTCCTCCCATCCTAATCAGCCCCAGCATTTT

d_gene: NA
v_gene: TRBV19
j_gene: TRBJ2-7
abundance: NA
CDR3aa: CASSSVSGAEQYF
CDR3nt: TGTGCCAGTTCCTCAGTGTCCGGGGCCGAGCAGTACTTC

d_gene: NA
v_gene: TRBV6-4
j_gene: TRBJ2-5
abundance: NA
CDR3aa: CASSAVGGETQYF
CDR3nt: TGTGCCAGCAGTGCTGTAGGTGGAGAGACCCAGTACTTC

d_gene: NA
v_gene: TRBV20-1
j_gene: TRBJ1-1
abundance: NA
CDR3aa: CSATTHGDTEAFF
CDR3nt: TGCAGTGCTACCACTCATGGGGACACTGAAGCTTTCTTT

d_gene: TRBD2
v_gene: TRBV11-2
j_gene: TRBJ2-1
abundance: once
CDR3aa: CASSVTGTSVFPNEQFF
CDR3nt: TGTGCCAGCAGCGTTACCGGGACTAGCGTCTTTCCCAATGAGCAGTTCTTC

d_gene: NA
v_gene: TRBV20-1
j_gene: TRBJ1-2
abundance: NA
CDR3aa: CSVLVGPPYGYTF
CDR3nt: TGCAGTGTGCTCGTTGGTCCGCCCTATGGCTACACCTTC

d_gene: TRBD1
v_gene: TRBV2
j_gene: TRBJ1-2
abundance: NA
CDR3aa: CASRKSRDSGYTF
CDR3nt: TGTGCCAGCAGAAAAAGCCGGGACAGCGGCTACACCTTC

d_gene: TRBD1
v_gene: TRBV10-3
j_gene: TRBJ2-3
abundance: NA
CDR3aa: CAIRATGGATDTQYF
CDR3nt: TGTGCCATCAGGGCGACAGGGGGTGCGACAGATACGCAGTATTTT

d_gene: NA
v_gene: TRBV20-1
j_gene: TRBJ2-1
abundance: NA
CDR3aa: CSASLRDLGHNEQFF
CDR3nt: TGCAGTGCTAGCCTCCGGGACCTAGGCCACAATGAGCAGTTCTTC

d_gene: NA
v_gene: TRBV19
j_gene: TRBJ1-5
abundance: once
CDR3aa: CASSETRGNQPQHF
CDR3nt: TGTGCCAGTAGTGAGACACGGGGCAATCAGCCCCAGCATTTT

d_gene: TRBD2
v_gene: TRBV7-9
j_gene: TRBJ2-5
abundance: NA
CDR3aa: CASSRRVGGSGQETQYF
CDR3nt: TGTGCCAGCAGCCGCCGGGTCGGGGGGTCAGGGCAAGAGACCCAGTACTTC

d_gene: NA
v_gene: TRBV5-4
j_gene: TRBJ1-6
abundance: NA
CDR3aa: CASSPDPGGNSPLHF
CDR3nt: TGTGCCAGCAGCCCGGATCCGGGGGGAAATTCACCCCTCCACTTT

d_gene: TRBD2
v_gene: TRBV4-2
j_gene: TRBJ2-3
abundance: few
CDR3aa: CASSLLTSGGATDTQYF
CDR3nt: TGTGCCAGCAGCTTACTGACTAGCGGGGGGGCGACAGATACGCAGTATTTT

d_gene: TRBD1
v_gene: TRBV29-1
j_gene: TRBJ2-7
abundance: NA
CDR3aa: CSVDPGTGGYEQYF
CDR3nt: TGCAGCGTTGATCCCGGGACAGGGGGCTACGAGCAGTACTTC

d_gene: NA
v_gene: TRBV20-1
j_gene: TRBJ1-5
abundance: NA
CDR3aa: CSAPQGHGNQPQHF
CDR3nt: TGCAGTGCACCACAGGGTCATGGCAATCAGCCCCAGCATTTT

d_gene: NA
v_gene: TRBV29-1
j_gene: TRBJ2-7
abundance: NA
CDR3aa: CSVGSEEQYF
CDR3nt: TGCAGCGTTGGATCCGAGGAGCAGTACTTC

d_gene: TRBD2
v_gene: TRBV7-2
j_gene: TRBJ2-3
abundance: once
CDR3aa: CASSLVSGGFTDTQYF
CDR3nt: TGTGCCAGCAGCCTAGTGAGCGGGGGGTTCACAGATACGCAGTATTTT

d_gene: NA
v_gene: TRBV29-1
j_gene: TRBJ1-1
abundance: NA
CDR3aa: CSATISYNTEAFF
CDR3nt: TGCAGCGCCACAATCTCCTACAACACTGAAGCTTTCTTT

d_gene: NA
v_gene: TRBV20-1
j_gene: TRBJ2-5
abundance: once
CDR3aa: CSARGAASAQETQYF
CDR3nt: TGCAGTGCTAGGGGGGCGGCTAGCGCCCAAGAGACCCAGTACTTC

d_gene: NA
v_gene: TRBV5-6
j_gene: TRBJ1-2
abundance: NA
CDR3aa: CASSPGPSAYTF
CDR3nt: TGTGCCAGCAGCCCGGGCCCCTCGGCCTACACCTTC

d_gene: NA
v_gene: TRBV3-1
j_gene: TRBJ1-6
abundance: NA
CDR3aa: CASSQDLWPLHF
CDR3nt: TGTGCCAGCAGCCAAGACCTCTGGCCCCTCCACTTT

d_gene: TRBD1
v_gene: TRBV29-1
j_gene: TRBJ1-4
abundance: NA
CDR3aa: CSVGTGGQRKLFF
CDR3nt: TGCAGCGTTGGGACAGGGGGCCAGAGAAAACTGTTTTTT

d_gene: NA
v_gene: TRBV20-1
j_gene: TRBJ2-1
abundance: once
CDR3aa: CSAVSGTSVAYNEQFF
CDR3nt: TGCAGTGCCGTCTCCGGGACGTCCGTCGCCTACAATGAGCAGTTCTTC

d_gene: NA
v_gene: TRBV27
j_gene: TRBJ2-1
abundance: NA
CDR3aa: CASSLKEGNEQFF
CDR3nt: TGTGCCAGCAGTTTAAAGGAGGGCAATGAGCAGTTCTTC

d_gene: NA
v_gene: TRBV29-1
j_gene: TRBJ2-5
abundance: NA
CDR3aa: CSVPTGGDHQETQYF
CDR3nt: TGCAGCGTTCCCACAGGGGGGGACCACCAAGAGACCCAGTACTTC

d_gene: NA
v_gene: TRBV29-1
j_gene: TRBJ1-1
abundance: NA
CDR3aa: CSVSPGSLLYTEAFF
CDR3nt: TGCAGCGTTTCTCCAGGGAGCCTCCTATACACTGAAGCTTTCTTT

d_gene: TRBD1
v_gene: TRBV7-9
j_gene: TRBJ1-1
abundance: NA
CDR3aa: CASSLGGTGLMNTEAFF
CDR3nt: TGTGCCAGCAGCTTAGGGGGGACAGGGCTGATGAACACTGAAGCTTTCTTT

d_gene: TRBD2
v_gene: TRBV6-2/TRBV6-3
j_gene: TRBJ2-1
abundance: NA
CDR3aa: CASSYGTSSYNEQFF
CDR3nt: TGTGCCAGCAGTTACGGGACTAGCTCCTACAATGAGCAGTTCTTC

d_gene: TRBD1
v_gene: TRBV2
j_gene: TRBJ1-2
abundance: NA
CDR3aa: CASSAGTGGQGYTF
CDR3nt: TGTGCCAGCAGTGCCGGGACAGGAGGGCAAGGCTACACCTTC

d_gene: NA
v_gene: TRBV15
j_gene: TRBJ1-2
abundance: NA
CDR3aa: CATSGSGYGYTF
CDR3nt: TGTGCCACCAGCGGTTCCGGATATGGCTACACCTTC

d_gene: TRBD1
v_gene: TRBV12-3/TRBV12-4
j_gene: TRBJ1-1
abundance: NA
CDR3aa: CASSRSTGGIAEAFF
CDR3nt: TGTGCCAGCAGCCGTTCTACAGGGGGCATCGCTGAAGCTTTCTTT

d_gene: NA
v_gene: TRBV20-1
j_gene: TRBJ2-7
abundance: NA
CDR3aa: CSAGRGLGYEQYF
CDR3nt: TGCAGTGCCGGTCGCGGCTTAGGGTACGAGCAGTACTTC